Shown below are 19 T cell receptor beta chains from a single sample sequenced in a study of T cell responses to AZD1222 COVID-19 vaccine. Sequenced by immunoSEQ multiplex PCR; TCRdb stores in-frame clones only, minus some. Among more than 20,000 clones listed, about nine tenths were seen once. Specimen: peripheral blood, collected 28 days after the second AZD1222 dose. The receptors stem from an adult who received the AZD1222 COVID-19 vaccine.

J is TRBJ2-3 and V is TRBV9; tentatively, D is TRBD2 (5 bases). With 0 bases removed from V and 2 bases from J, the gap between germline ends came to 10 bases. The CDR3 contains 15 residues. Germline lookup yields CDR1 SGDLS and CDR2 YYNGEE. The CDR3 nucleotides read TGTGCCAGCAGCGTAGGACCGGGGAACACAGATACGCAGTATTTT. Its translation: CASSVGPGNTDTQYF.

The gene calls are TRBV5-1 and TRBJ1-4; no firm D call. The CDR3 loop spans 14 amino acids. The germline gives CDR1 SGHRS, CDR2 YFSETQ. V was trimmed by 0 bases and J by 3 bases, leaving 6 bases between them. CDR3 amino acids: CASSLGGSNEKLFF. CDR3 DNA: TGCGCCAGCAGCTTGGGAGGGTCTAATGAAAAACTGTTTTTT.

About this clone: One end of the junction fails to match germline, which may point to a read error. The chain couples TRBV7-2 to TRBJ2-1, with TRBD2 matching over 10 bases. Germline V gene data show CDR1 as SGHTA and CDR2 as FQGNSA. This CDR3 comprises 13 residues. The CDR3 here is CASSLAGVNEQFF. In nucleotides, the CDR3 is TGTGCCAGCAGCCTAGCGGGAGTCAATGAGCAGTTCTTC.

The CDR3 is CASSVTSGIYNEQFF. DNA of the CDR3: TGTGCCAGCAGCGTAACTAGCGGGATTTACAATGAGCAGTTCTTC. The chain joins TRBV9 to TRBJ2-1, with TRBD2 matching over 10 bases. The CDR3 consists of 15 residues. Germline V gives CDR1 SGDLS, CDR2 YYNGEE. V shed 1 base and J 4 bases; nucleotides not matched to a gene: 2.

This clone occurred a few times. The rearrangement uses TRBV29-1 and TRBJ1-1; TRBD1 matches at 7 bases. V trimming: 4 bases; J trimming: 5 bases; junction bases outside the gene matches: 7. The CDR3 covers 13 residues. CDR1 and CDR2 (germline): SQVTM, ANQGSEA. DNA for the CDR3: TGCAGCGTTGCGGGCCAGGGGGGGACTGAAGCTTTCTTT. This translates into CSVAGQGGTEAFF.

The CDR3 sequence: CASRTGTSDHEQYF. The CDR3 coding sequence is TGTGCCAGCAGAACCGGGACTAGCGACCACGAGCAGTACTTC. V usage is TRBV2 and J usage is TRBJ2-7; 10 positions agree with TRBD2. Germline-derived CDR1 and CDR2 are SNHLY and FYNNEI. V shed 6 bases, J shed 5 bases, and the junction held 7 bases outside the gene matches. The CDR3 consists of 14 residues.

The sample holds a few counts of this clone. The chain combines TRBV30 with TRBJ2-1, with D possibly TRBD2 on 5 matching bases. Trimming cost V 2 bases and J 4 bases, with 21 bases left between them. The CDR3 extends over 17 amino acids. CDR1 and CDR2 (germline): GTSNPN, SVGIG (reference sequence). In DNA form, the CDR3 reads TGTGCCTGGAGTTCGGGGAGCGCGCTTGTGGGATACAATGAGCAGTTCTTC. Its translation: CAWSSGSALVGYNEQFF.

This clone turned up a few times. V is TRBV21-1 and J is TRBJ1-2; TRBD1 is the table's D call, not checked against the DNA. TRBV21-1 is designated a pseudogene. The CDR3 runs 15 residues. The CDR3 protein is CASSKAEQLNYGYTF. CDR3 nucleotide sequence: TGTGCCAGCAGCAAAGCGGAACAGTTAAACTATGGCTACACCTTC.

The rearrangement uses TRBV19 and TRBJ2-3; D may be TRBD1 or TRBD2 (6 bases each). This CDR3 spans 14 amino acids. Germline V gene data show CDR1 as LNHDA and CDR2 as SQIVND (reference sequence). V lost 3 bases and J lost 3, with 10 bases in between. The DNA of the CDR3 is TGTGCCAGTAGTATGAGGGGGGTGACAGATACGCAGTATTTT. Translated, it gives CASSMRGVTDTQYF.

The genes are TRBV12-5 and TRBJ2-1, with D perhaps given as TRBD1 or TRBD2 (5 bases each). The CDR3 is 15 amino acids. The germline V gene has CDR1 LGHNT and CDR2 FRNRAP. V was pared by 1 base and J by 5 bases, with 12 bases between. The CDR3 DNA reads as TGTGCTAGTGGTTTGGCCGGGACCGACAACAATGAGCAGTTCTTC. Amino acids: CASGLAGTDNNEQFF.

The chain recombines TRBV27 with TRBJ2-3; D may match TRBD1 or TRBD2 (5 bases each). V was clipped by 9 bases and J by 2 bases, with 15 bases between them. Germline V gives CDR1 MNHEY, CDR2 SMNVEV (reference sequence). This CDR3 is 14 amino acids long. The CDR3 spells CARKPGPNTDTQYF. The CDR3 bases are TGTGCCAGAAAACCGGGACCTAACACAGATACGCAGTATTTT.

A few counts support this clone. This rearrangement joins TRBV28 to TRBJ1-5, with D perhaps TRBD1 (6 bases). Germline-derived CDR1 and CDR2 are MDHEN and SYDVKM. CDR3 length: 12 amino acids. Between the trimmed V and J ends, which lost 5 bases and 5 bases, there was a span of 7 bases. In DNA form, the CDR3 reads TGTGCCAGCAGTGAGGGGGATCAGCCCCAGCATTTT. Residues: CASSEGDQPQHF. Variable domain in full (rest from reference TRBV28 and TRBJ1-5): DVKVTQSSRYLVKRTGEKVFLECVQDMDHENMFWYRQDPGLGLRLIYFSYDVKMKEKGDIPEGYSVSREKKERFSLILESASTNQTSMYLCASSEGDQPQHFGDGTRLSIL.

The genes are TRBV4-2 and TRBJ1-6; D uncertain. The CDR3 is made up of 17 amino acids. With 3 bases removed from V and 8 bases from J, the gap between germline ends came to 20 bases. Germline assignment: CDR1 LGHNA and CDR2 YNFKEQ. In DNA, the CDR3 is TGTGCCAGCAGCCAGCAAAGCTTTCGGGCAGTAGATTCACCCCTCCACTTT. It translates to CASSQQSFRAVDSPLHF.

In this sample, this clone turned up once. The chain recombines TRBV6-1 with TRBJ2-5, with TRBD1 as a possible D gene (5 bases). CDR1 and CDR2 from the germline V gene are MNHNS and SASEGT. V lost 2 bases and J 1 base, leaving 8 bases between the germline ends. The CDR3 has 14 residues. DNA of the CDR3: TGTGCCAGCAGTGAAACGACAGCCCAAGAGACCCAGTACTTC. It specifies CASSETTAQETQYF.

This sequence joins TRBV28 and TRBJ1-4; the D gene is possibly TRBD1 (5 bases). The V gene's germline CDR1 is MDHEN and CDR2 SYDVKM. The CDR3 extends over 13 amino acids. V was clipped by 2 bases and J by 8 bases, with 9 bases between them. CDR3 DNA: TGTGCCAGCAGTTTAGGGGGTGGCGAAAAACTGTTTTTT. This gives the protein CASSLGGGEKLFF.

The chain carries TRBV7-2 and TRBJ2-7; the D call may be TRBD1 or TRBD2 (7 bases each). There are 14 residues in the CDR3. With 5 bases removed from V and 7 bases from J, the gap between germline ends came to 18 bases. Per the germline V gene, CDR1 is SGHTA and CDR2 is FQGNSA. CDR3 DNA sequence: TGTGCCAGCAGCCACCGACAGGGAGGGAGAGAGCAGTACTTC. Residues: CASSHRQGGREQYF.

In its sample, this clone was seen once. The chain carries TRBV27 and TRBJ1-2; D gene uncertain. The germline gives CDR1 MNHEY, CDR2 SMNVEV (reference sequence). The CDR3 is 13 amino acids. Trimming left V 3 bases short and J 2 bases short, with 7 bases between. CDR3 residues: CASSFFSNYGYTF. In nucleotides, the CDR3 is TGTGCCAGCAGTTTTTTTTCCAACTATGGCTACACCTTC.

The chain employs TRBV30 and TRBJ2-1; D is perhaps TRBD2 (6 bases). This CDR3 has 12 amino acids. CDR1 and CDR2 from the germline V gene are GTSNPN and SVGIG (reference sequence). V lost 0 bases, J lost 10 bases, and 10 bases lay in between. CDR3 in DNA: TGTGCCTGGAGTGTACTTGCGGGGGAGCAGTTCTTC. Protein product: CAWSVLAGEQFF. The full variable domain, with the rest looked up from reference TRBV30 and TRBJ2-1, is SQTIHQWPATLVQPVGSPLSLECTVEGTSNPNLYWYRQAAGRGLQLLFYSVGIGQISSEVPQNLSASRPQDRQFILSSKKLLLSDSGFYLCAWSVLAGEQFFGPGTRLTVL.

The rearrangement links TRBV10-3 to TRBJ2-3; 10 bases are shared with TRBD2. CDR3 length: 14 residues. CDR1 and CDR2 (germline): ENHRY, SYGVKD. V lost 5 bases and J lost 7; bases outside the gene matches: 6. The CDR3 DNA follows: TGTGCCATCAGTCATGGGACTAGCGCTTATACGCAGTATTTT. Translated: CAISHGTSAYTQYF.